By share of the sample, the clone carrying this T cell receptor (beta chain) is medium-sized. Its cognate antigen is unknown. This specimen belongs to a study of T cells in localized non-small cell lung cancer. Germline V CDR1 and CDR2: SNHLY, FYNNEI. V dropped 5 bases and J dropped 10 bases, with 12 bases sitting between them. This CDR3 is built from 13 residues. Study observations and caveats: Appearing in adjacent lung were a median 57 of the top 100 tumor clones.

Libraries were prepared by immunoSEQ multiplex PCR; TCRdb keeps only in-frame clonotypes and omits some of them. The sample carries over 70,000 clones, 80% to 90% recorded once. The sequences come from peripheral blood, collected before any cancer treatment. The TCR was taken from a male donor older than 55 with stage III squamous cell lung carcinoma. This rearrangement joins TRBV2 to TRBJ1-6; D gene unclear. The CDR3 protein is CASSRDLNSPLHF. The DNA of the CDR3 is TGTGCCAGCAGTCGGGATTTGAACTCACCCCTCCACTTT.